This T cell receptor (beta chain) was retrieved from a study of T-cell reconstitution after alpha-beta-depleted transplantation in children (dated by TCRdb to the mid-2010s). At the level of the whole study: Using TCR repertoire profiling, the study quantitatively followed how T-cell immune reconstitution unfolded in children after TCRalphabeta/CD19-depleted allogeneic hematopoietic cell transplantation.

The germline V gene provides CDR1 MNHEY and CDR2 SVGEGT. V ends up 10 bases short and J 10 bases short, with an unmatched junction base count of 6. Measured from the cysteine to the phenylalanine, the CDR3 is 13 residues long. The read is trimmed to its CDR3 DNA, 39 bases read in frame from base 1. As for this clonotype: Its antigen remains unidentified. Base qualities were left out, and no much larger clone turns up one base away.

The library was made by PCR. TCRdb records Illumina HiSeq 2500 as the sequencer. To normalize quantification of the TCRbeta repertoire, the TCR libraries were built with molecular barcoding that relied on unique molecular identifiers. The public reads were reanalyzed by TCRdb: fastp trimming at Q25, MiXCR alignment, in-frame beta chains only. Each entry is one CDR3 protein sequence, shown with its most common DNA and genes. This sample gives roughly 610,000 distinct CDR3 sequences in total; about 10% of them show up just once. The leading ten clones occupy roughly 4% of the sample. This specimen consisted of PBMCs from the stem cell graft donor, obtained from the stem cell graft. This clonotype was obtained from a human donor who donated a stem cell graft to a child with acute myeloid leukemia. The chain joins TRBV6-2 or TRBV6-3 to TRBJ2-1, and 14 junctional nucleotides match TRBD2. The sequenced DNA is TGTGCCACCGGGACTAGCGGGAGCCGGGAGCAGTTCTTC. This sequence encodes CATGTSGSREQFF.